This TCR beta chain originates from a study of blood T cell repertoires in COVID-19. In the study overall: Collection of acute and convalescent COVID-19 samples took place in the United States, Italy and Spain. Nucleic acid was either cDNA or gDNA, and it came from T cells, B-cell-depleted T cells, or PBMCs.

As processed by the authors: The assay estimated nucleated cells by amplifying reference gene primers. Produced via immunoSEQ multiplex PCR; TCRdb's table is partial and in-frame only. V and J calls and clone size are those listed in that table; D and trimming were worked out from the DNA. The repertoire has 100,000 or so clones, about 81% of them found once; the top ten carry about 12%. In germline, CDR1 is MNHEY, CDR2 SVGAGI. The length of the CDR3 is 15 residues. V was trimmed by 6 bases and J by 2 bases, leaving 11 bases between them. The TCR was taken from a human donor in a cohort sampled during active COVID-19. Material for sequencing was peripheral blood. The chain is built from TRBV6-5 and TRBJ1-6; D not resolved. CDR3: CASRPPGTYNSPLHF. CDR3 coding DNA: TGTGCCAGCAGACCTCCGGGGACCTATAATTCACCCCTCCACTTT.